Listed below are T cell receptor beta chains from one sample, sequenced in a study of cytomegalovirus exposure and HLA in healthy donors. Method: immunoSEQ multiplex PCR; TCRdb's copy keeps in-frame clones and lacks some. The data hold roughly 100,000 clones, with approximately 83% observed a single time. Material: PBMCs. Receptor source: a female donor in good health and CMV-seropositive. CDR3s include the opening cysteine and the closing phenylalanine or tryptophan. Fields, in order: CDR3 length, clone size, J gene, V gene, CDR3 protein. The size field is filled for only some rows; it gives once, few, many or a size class.

15,few,TRBJ1-1,TRBV18,CASSPTRDTNTEAFF
14,.,TRBJ2-5,TRBV7-7,CASSPRELGETQYF
16,few,TRBJ2-3,TRBV5-1,CASSLGPGGSTDTQYF
15,.,TRBJ2-4,TRBV28,CASSIRTGGVNIQYF
18,.,TRBJ2-5,TRBV29-1,CSPQRQDVSGGPGETQYF
15,.,TRBJ2-1,TRBV4-1,CASSARAAKNNEQFF
16,.,TRBJ1-5,TRBV19,CASSHWEGNSNQPQHF
16,.,TRBJ1-5,TRBV2,CASRDTRQGSNQPQHF
12,.,TRBJ1-2,TRBV30,CAWSGVGGGYTF
15,.,TRBJ2-7,TRBV2,CASSEGPQGAGEQYF
13,few,TRBJ1-6,TRBV19,CATGGRDNSPLHF
14,.,TRBJ2-7,TRBV2,CASSEASSSYEQYF
16,.,TRBJ2-2,TRBV7-6,CASSLNRDLNTGELFF
13,.,TRBJ2-1,TRBV7-2,CASSLGRHNEQFF
14,.,TRBJ1-2,TRBV5-1,CASSPYRDGYGYTF
14,.,TRBJ1-2,TRBV5-4,CASSMEGGNYGYTF
14,.,TRBJ1-4,TRBV19,CASSMTGGHEKLFF
11,.,TRBJ2-1,TRBV4-1,CASSHSLEQFF
12,.,TRBJ2-7,TRBV5-5,CASMGGGYEQYF
15,.,TRBJ1-5,TRBV28,CASIGGGNSNQPQHF
18,.,TRBJ2-1,TRBV4-2,CASSQVPPGTEKYNEQFF
13,few,TRBJ2-5,TRBV6-5,CASRRQPEETQYF
12,.,TRBJ1-5,TRBV7-9,CASSPLTGPQHF